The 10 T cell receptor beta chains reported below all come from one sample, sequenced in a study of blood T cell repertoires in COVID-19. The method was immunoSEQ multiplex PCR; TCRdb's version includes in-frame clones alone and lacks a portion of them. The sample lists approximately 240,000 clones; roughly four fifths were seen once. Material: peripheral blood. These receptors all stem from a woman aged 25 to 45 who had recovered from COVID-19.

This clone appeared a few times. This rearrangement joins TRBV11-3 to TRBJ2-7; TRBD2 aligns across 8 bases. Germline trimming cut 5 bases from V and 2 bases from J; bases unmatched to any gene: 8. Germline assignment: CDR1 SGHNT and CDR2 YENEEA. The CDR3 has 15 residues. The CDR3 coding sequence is TGTGCCAGCAGCCCAAGGGCGGGAGGAGCCTACGAGCAGTACTTC. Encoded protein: CASSPRAGGAYEQYF.

Written as DNA, the CDR3 is TGTGCCAGCAGCCCCACAGGGGGAGGGAACACGAACACCGGGGAGCTGTTTTTT. This sequence encodes CASSPTGGGNTNTGELFF. This chain links TRBV7-3 with TRBJ2-2; possible D gene TRBD1, 8 bases. This CDR3 spans 18 amino acids. V lost 5 bases and J lost 0, with 19 bases in between. The germline CDR1 and CDR2 sequences are SGHTA and FQGTGA.

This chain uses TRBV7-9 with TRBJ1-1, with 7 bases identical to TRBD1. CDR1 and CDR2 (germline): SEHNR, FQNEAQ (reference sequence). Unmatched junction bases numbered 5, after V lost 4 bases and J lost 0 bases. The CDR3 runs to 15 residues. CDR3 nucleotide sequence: TGTGCCAGCAGCTCATACAGGGGTCTGAACACTGAAGCTTTCTTT. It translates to CASSSYRGLNTEAFF.

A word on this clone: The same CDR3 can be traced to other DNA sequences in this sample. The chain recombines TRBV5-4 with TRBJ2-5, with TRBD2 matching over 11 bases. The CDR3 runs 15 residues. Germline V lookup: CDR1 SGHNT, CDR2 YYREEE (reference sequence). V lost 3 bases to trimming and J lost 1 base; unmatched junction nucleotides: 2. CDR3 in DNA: TGTGCCAGCAGCTCGGGGACTAGCGGCCAAGAGACCCAGTACTTC. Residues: CASSSGTSGQETQYF. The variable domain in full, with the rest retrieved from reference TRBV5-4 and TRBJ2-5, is ETGVTQSPTHLIKTRGQQVTLRCSSQSGHNTVSWYQQALGQGPQFIFQYYREEENGRGNFPPRFSGLQFPNYSSELNVNALELDDSALYLCASSSGTSGQETQYFGPGTRLLVL.

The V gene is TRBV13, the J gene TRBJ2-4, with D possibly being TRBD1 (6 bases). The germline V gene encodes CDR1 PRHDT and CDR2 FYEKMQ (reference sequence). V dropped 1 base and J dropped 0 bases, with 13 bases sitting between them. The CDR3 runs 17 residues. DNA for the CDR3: TGTGCCAGCAGCTTAGAAGGGCAGGGGCAAGCCAAAAACATTCAGTACTTC. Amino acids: CASSLEGQGQAKNIQYF.

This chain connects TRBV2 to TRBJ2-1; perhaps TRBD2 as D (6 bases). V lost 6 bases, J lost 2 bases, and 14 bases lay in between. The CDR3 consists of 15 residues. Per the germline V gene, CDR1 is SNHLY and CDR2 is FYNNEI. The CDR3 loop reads CASRRGLNPYNEQFF. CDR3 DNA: TGTGCCAGCAGAAGGGGACTTAACCCCTACAATGAGCAGTTCTTC.

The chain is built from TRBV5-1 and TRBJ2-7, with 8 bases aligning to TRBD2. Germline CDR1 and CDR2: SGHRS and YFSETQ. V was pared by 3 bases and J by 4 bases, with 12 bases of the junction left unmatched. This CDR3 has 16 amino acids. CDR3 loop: CASSSGEREPLYEQYF. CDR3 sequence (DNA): TGCGCCAGCAGCTCAGGAGAGCGGGAGCCCTTGTACGAGCAGTACTTC.

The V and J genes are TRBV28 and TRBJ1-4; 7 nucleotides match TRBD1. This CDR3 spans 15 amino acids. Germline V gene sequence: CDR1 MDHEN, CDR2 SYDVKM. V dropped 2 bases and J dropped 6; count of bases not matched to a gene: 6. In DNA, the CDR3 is TGTGCCAGCAGTTTAGAAGCAGGGGGTGATGAAAAACTGTTTTTT. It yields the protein CASSLEAGGDEKLFF.

The CDR3 sequence: CASSDTGDTDTQYF. DNA of the CDR3: TGTGCCAGCAGTGATACGGGGGACACAGATACGCAGTATTTT. The V and J genes are TRBV2 and TRBJ2-3; perhaps TRBD2 as D (6 bases). This CDR3 has 14 residues. The germline CDR1 and CDR2 sequences are SNHLY and FYNNEI. Trimming pared 3 bases from V and 2 bases from J, leaving 9 bases between.

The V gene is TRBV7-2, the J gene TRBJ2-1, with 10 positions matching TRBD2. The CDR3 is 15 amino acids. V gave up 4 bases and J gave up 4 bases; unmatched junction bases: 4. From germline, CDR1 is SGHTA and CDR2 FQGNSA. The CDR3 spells CASSSTSGTYNEQFF. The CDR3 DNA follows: TGTGCCAGCAGCTCTACTAGCGGGACGTACAATGAGCAGTTCTTC.